The clone carrying this T cell receptor (beta chain) was counted a single time. Its target is unknown. The data stem from a study of cytomegalovirus exposure and HLA in healthy donors. Both 60 Vbeta primers and 13 Jbeta primers went into the PCR. Assay: immunoSEQ multiplex PCR; the TCRdb copy retains only in-frame clones and omits some. The profile shows over 150,000 clones, around 80% of them singletons. Study-wide results and caveats: In a later analysis, HLA-associated TCR beta chains were more clonally expanded than equally common others. Sequences of the TCR beta chain were said to predict the HLA-A and HLA-B alleles of most subjects accurately.

V was clipped by 5 bases and J by 8 bases; unmatched bases: 4. The CDR3 contains 11 residues. Germline-derived CDR1 and CDR2 are DFQATT and SNEGSKA (reference sequence). The clonotype originates from a male donor in good health and CMV-seronegative. This chain joins TRBV20-1 and TRBJ1-2; 8 bases are shared with TRBD1. Sequencing was done on a sample of PBMCs. The CDR3 here is CSASTGEGYTF. The CDR3 DNA reads TGCAGTGCTTCGACAGGGGAGGGCTACACCTTC.